The 10 T cell receptor beta chains below were found in one sample sequenced in a study of cytomegalovirus exposure and HLA in healthy donors. A multiplex PCR was run with 60 Vbeta primers and 13 Jbeta primers. Here immunoSEQ multiplex PCR was the method, and the copy in TCRdb shows in-frame clones only, minus some. The table records 150,000 to 200,000 clones, over 80% of them present only once. The material sequenced was PBMCs. The receptor set was obtained from a man between 45 and 60 years old in good health and CMV-seronegative.

The chain recombines TRBV28 with TRBJ1-4; D unresolved. Trimming removed 2 bases from V and 10 bases from J, with 14 bases in between. Per germline, CDR1 MDHEN and CDR2 SYDVKM. CDR3 length: 14 amino acids. The CDR3 DNA reads TGTGCCAGCAGTTTAGTAGGCTTTCGAGGAAAACTGTTTTTT. Residues: CASSLVGFRGKLFF.

V and J are TRBV4-2 and TRBJ2-1, with TRBD2 matching over 9 bases. The CDR3 spans 19 residues. Losses at the gene ends were 0 bases for V and 9 bases for J; bases not matched to a gene: 18. The V gene's germline CDR1 is LGHNA and CDR2 YNFKEQ. Here the CDR3 reads CASSQEASGGGRAGGEQFF. CDR3 in DNA: TGTGCCAGCAGCCAAGAAGCCTCAGGAGGCGGGAGGGCCGGGGGTGAGCAGTTCTTC.

The V gene is TRBV4-1, the J gene TRBJ2-2; TRBD2 matches 10 bases. The CDR3 spans 21 residues. CDR1 MGHRA and CDR2 YSYEKL come from the germline V gene. The junction had 22 bases not matched to a gene; V was cut back by 2 bases and J by 7 bases. This CDR3 is CASSQPRGIEREGRNNGELFF. For the CDR3, the DNA is TGCGCCAGCAGCCAACCGAGGGGGATCGAGCGGGAGGGCCGAAATAACGGGGAGCTGTTTTTT.

This clone has just a few counts. The J gene is TRBJ2-1, the V gene TRBV7-2; TRBD1 matches 8 bases. V was pared by 1 base and J by 7 bases, with 3 bases of the junction left unmatched. Germline loops: CDR1 SGHTA, CDR2 FQGNSA. The CDR3 length is 14 residues. CDR3 residues: CASSLDRGWNEQFF. CDR3 coding DNA: TGTGCCAGCAGCTTAGACAGGGGGTGGAATGAGCAGTTCTTC.

V usage is TRBV11-2 and J usage is TRBJ1-4; D unresolved. CDR3 size: 15 residues. V lost 5 bases and J lost 0, with 10 bases in between. Germline V gene sequence: CDR1 SGHAT, CDR2 FQNNGV. CDR3 protein: CASSHRRSTNEKLFF. The CDR3 DNA sequence: TGTGCCAGCAGCCACCGCAGGTCAACTAATGAAAAACTGTTTTTT.

The rearrangement joins TRBV19 to TRBJ2-3, with TRBD2 identical over 9 bases. CDR1 and CDR2 from the germline V gene are LNHDA and SQIVND (reference sequence). With 7 bases clipped from V and 7 bases from J, the junction kept 6 bases outside the gene matches. The length of the CDR3 is 13 residues. Here the CDR3 reads CASTGLALNTQYF. The DNA for the CDR3 is TGTGCCAGTACAGGACTAGCGTTGAATACGCAGTATTTT.

This clone was counted a few times. V is TRBV30 and J is TRBJ1-3; TRBD1 matches 7 bases. The V gene end was trimmed by 3 bases and the J gene end by 4 bases; junction bases not matched to a gene: 6. This CDR3 is built from 14 residues. Germline CDR1 and CDR2: GTSNPN and SVGIG (reference sequence). CDR3 DNA sequence: TGTGCCTGGAGCCAAGGGGGCGTCGGAAACACCATATATTTT. Amino acid sequence: CAWSQGGVGNTIYF.

The rearrangement joins TRBV5-4 to TRBJ1-2; D may be TRBD1 (5 bases). V lost 4 bases and J lost 3, with 13 bases in between. CDR1 is SGHNT and CDR2 is YYREEE in the germline V gene (reference sequence). The CDR3 is 14 residues long. The CDR3 is CASSLRGGDYGYTF. CDR3 DNA sequence: TGTGCCAGCAGCCTGCGGGGGGGGGACTATGGCTACACCTTC. Full variable domain (missing parts from reference TRBV5-4 and TRBJ1-2): ETGVTQSPTHLIKTRGQQVTLRCSSQSGHNTVSWYQQALGQGPQFIFQYYREEENGRGNFPPRFSGLQFPNYSSELNVNALELDDSALYLCASSLRGGDYGYTFGSGTRLTVV.

The gene calls are TRBV6-1 and TRBJ1-6, with D possibly matching TRBD1 (6 bases). V lost 2 bases and J lost 10, with 12 bases in between. Germline V gives CDR1 MNHNS, CDR2 SASEGT. The CDR3 spans 14 residues. In DNA, the CDR3 is TGTGCCAGCAGTGAACGTCGGGGGGGCTCACCCCTCCACTTT. Protein: CASSERRGGSPLHF.

Of note for this clone: As the CDR3 is not closed by the conserved phenylalanine or tryptophan, this likely results from a read error. The DNA is left out, because the CDR3 cannot be placed on it with certainty; the CDR3 is given as TCRdb lists it. The V and J genes are TRBV25-1 and TRBJ1-1; the D segment call TRBD1 is taken from the table without a DNA check. Germline V CDR1 and CDR2: MGHDK, SYGVNS. The CDR3 numbers 10 amino acids, ends counted. This CDR3 is CANPTPTGNN.